The rows below give T cell receptor beta chains drawn from one sample of a study of blood T cells in healthy people across ages. TCRdb analysed the 5' RACE reads with MiXCR anew, one entry per CDR3 protein. This table has more than 700,000 distinct CDR3 sequences, around 50% appearing once. Material for sequencing was blood. Every receptor here comes from a man older than 75 in good health. CDR3s include the opening cysteine and the closing phenylalanine or tryptophan. The order of the fields is V gene, J gene, clone size, CDR3 protein. The size of a clone is reported for some rows only, either as once, few or many, or as a class for expanded clones.

v_gene: TRBV5-5
j_gene: TRBJ2-1
abundance: few
CDR3aa: CASSGTTWHEQFF

v_gene: TRBV4-3
j_gene: TRBJ2-3
abundance: -
CDR3aa: CASSQVPGRNTDTQYF

v_gene: TRBV10-3
j_gene: TRBJ2-5
abundance: -
CDR3aa: CAISEGRAGGETQYF

v_gene: TRBV5-1
j_gene: TRBJ1-6
abundance: few
CDR3aa: CASSLAGQPGVEALHF

v_gene: TRBV5-1
j_gene: TRBJ2-3
abundance: once
CDR3aa: CASGLEGDLTDTQYF

v_gene: TRBV5-6
j_gene: TRBJ2-3
abundance: once
CDR3aa: CASSFVAGATDTQYF

v_gene: TRBV9
j_gene: TRBJ2-5
abundance: -
CDR3aa: CASSVRQGVGSGEQYF

v_gene: TRBV2
j_gene: TRBJ2-2
abundance: -
CDR3aa: CASSEPSGRNTGELFF

v_gene: TRBV20-1
j_gene: TRBJ2-6
abundance: -
CDR3aa: CSARRGSGANVLTF

v_gene: TRBV7-2
j_gene: TRBJ2-7
abundance: many
CDR3aa: CASSQTSGYEQYF

v_gene: TRBV2
j_gene: TRBJ1-2
abundance: -
CDR3aa: CASRAGGSYGYTF

v_gene: TRBV4-3
j_gene: TRBJ1-5
abundance: -
CDR3aa: CASSRGTGGNQPQHF

v_gene: TRBV6-2/TRBV6-3
j_gene: TRBJ1-1
abundance: -
CDR3aa: CASSYGEIIHTEAFF